What follows is one TCR beta chain and its context. Its target is not known. This record belongs to a study of CXCR3-negative and CXCR3-positive naive CD8 T cells. CDR3 length equals 16 residues. Looked up from germline, CDR1 is LNHNV and CDR2 is YYDKDF (reference sequence). Findings and caveats of the study: Both naive subsets had comparably high diversity; memory CD8+ cells much lower.

Among CD8+ T cells, naive ones were CD45RO-CCR7+CD27+CD95-. The libraries of TRB cDNA were constructed through 5' RACE using UMI labels. TCRdb re-called the 5' RACE reads and gives one entry per CDR3 protein, without DNA. The sample table includes 7,500 to 9,500 distinct CDR3 sequences. This chain links TRBV15 with TRBJ2-5; TCRdb's D call, TRBD1, is unchecked because there is no DNA. Sequenced: naive CXCR3- CD8+ T cells from blood. Specified subset: CD45RO-CCR7+CD27+CD95- naive CD8+ T cells lacking CXCR3 (TNR3-). The sequence came from a human donor in good health. Some clones in this sample may be carry-over from other donors' samples. The CDR3 loop is CATSNPAAPRGETQYF.